This T cell receptor beta chain emerged from a study of blood T cell repertoires in COVID-19. Looking at the study overall: Material from acute and convalescent COVID-19 was sourced from the United States, Italy and Spain.

Some clones are missing from TCRdb's copy, which holds only in-frame ones; the method was immunoSEQ multiplex PCR. The sample has tens of thousands of clones, 75% to 90% seen once. The CDR3 has 14 residues. Trimming at V came to 7 bases and at J to 1 base, leaving 6 bases not matched to a gene. From germline, CDR1 is SNHLY and CDR2 FYNNEI. The sequenced sample consisted of peripheral blood. V gene TRBV2 combines with J gene TRBJ1-2, with 7 nucleotides matching TRBD1. The clonotype comes from a man in his fifties with acute or convalescent COVID-19. In DNA form, the CDR3 reads TGTGCCAGCACCGACAGGGTGGGTAACTATGGCTACACCTTC. Translating gives CASTDRVGNYGYTF.